What follows are 30 T cell receptor beta chains derived from one specimen sequenced in a study of blood T cell repertoires in COVID-19. This table comes from immunoSEQ multiplex PCR, and its TCRdb copy is limited to in-frame clones, with some not included. Seen here are around 180,000 clones, about nine tenths observed once, and the top ten hold less than 25%. Sample: peripheral blood. Every receptor here comes from a man aged 70 or older with active or convalescent COVID-19.

The V and J genes are TRBV5-1 and TRBJ1-6; 7 bases fit TRBD1. V was clipped by 3 bases and J by 11 bases; unmatched bases: 5. Looked up from germline, CDR1 is SGHRS and CDR2 is YFSETQ. The CDR3 extends over 13 amino acids. The CDR3 DNA sequence: TGCGCCAGCAGCTCACAGGGGAGGACACCCCTCCACTTT. This sequence encodes CASSSQGRTPLHF.

V gene TRBV18 combines with J gene TRBJ2-1; TRBD2 agrees at 10 bases. CDR3 length: 15 amino acids. Germline-derived CDR1 and CDR2 are KGHSH and LQKENI. Trimming at V came to 4 bases and at J to 9 bases, leaving 9 bases not matched to a gene. This CDR3 reads CASSRFTSGDREQFF. CDR3 sequence (DNA): TGTGCCAGCTCACGATTCACTAGCGGGGATCGTGAGCAGTTCTTC.

Here the CDR3 reads CASSTLAGGQREKLFF. CDR3 DNA sequence: TGTGCCAGCAGCACCCTTGCAGGGGGGCAACGGGAAAAACTGTTTTTT. The chain combines TRBV9 with TRBJ1-4; 7 bases line up with TRBD1. Germline V gene data show CDR1 as SGDLS and CDR2 as YYNGEE. V dropped 4 bases and J dropped 8; count of bases not matched to a gene: 14. This CDR3 has 16 residues.

The chain links TRBV5-1 to TRBJ1-2; TRBD1 might be the D (6 bases). V gave up 6 bases and J gave up 7 bases, with 16 bases separating them. The V gene's germline CDR1 is SGHRS and CDR2 YFSETQ. The CDR3 is 13 residues long. The CDR3 is CASKIEGVSGYTF. The CDR3 DNA follows: TGCGCCAGCAAGATTGAGGGGGTCTCTGGCTACACCTTC. The complete variable domain, with remaining parts taken from reference TRBV5-1 and TRBJ1-2, reads KAGVTQTPRYLIKTRGQQVTLSCSPISGHRSVSWYQQTPGQGLQFLFEYFSETQRNKGNFPGRFSGRQFSNSRSEMNVSTLELGDSALYLCASKIEGVSGYTFGSGTRLTVV.

This clone was detected ten times or more. V gene TRBV27 combines with J gene TRBJ2-7, with a weak D call TRBD2 (5 bases). Trimming took 0 bases from V and 6 from J, leaving 21 bases between them. The length of the CDR3 is 17 residues. Germline CDR1 and CDR2: MNHEY and SMNVEV (reference sequence). Here the CDR3 reads CASSLSAPSGKGGEQYF. CDR3 in DNA: TGTGCCAGCAGTTTATCAGCCCCGTCCGGGAAGGGTGGCGAGCAGTACTTC.

This sequence joins TRBV6-6 and TRBJ2-1, with D possibly being TRBD1 (6 bases). The germline V gene has CDR1 MNHNY and CDR2 SVGAGI (reference sequence). This CDR3 comprises 10 residues. The CDR3: CAVRGSEQFF. The DNA for the CDR3 is TGTGCAGTGAGGGGGAGTGAGCAGTTCTTC.

V is TRBV6-5 and J is TRBJ1-3; no reliable D call. Trimming shortened V by 7 bases and J by 7 bases, and 14 bases separated the two germline ends. Per germline, CDR1 MNHEY and CDR2 SVGAGI. The CDR3 loop spans 13 amino acids. CDR3 protein: CASTIWPGNTIYF. CDR3 nucleotide sequence: TGTGCCAGCACTATCTGGCCCGGGAACACCATATATTTT.

The chain carries TRBV11-2 and TRBJ1-4; D not resolved. Germline V gives CDR1 SGHAT, CDR2 FQNNGV. V was shortened by 5 bases and J by 0 bases, with 13 bases between the two germline ends. This CDR3 has 16 residues. CDR3 coding DNA: TGTGCCAGCAGCGCAGACGCGGGCGCAACTAATGAAAAACTGTTTTTT. It codes for CASSADAGATNEKLFF. The full variable domain, completed using reference TRBV11-2 and TRBJ1-4, is EAGVAQSPRYKIIEKRQSVAFWCNPISGHATLYWYQQILGQGPKLLIQFQNNGVVDDSQLPKDRFSAERLKGVDSTLKIQPAKLEDSAVYLCASSADAGATNEKLFFGSGTQLSVL.

The chain carries TRBV6-2 or TRBV6-3 and TRBJ1-1; TRBD1 might be the D (5 bases). Deletions cut 0 bases from V and 6 bases from J, with 14 bases between. Germline assignment: CDR1 MNHEY and CDR2 SVGEGT. CDR3 size: 15 residues. CDR3 coding DNA: TGTGCCAGCAGTTACTCCGCAGGGTCTGGCGCTGAAGCTTTCTTT. Its protein product is CASSYSAGSGAEAFF.

The V and J genes are TRBV28 and TRBJ2-1, with D perhaps TRBD2 (6 bases). CDR1 is MDHEN and CDR2 is SYDVKM in the germline V gene. V was shortened by 8 bases and J by 5 bases, with 22 bases between the two germline ends. This CDR3 contains 16 residues. CDR3: CASSTSGLRGDNEQFF. CDR3 DNA sequence: TGTGCCAGCTCGACTTCGGGGCTCCGCGGGGACAATGAGCAGTTCTTC.

V gene TRBV29-1 combines with J gene TRBJ1-1, with 7 bases matching TRBD1. Germline V gene lookup returns CDR1 SQVTM and CDR2 ANQGSEA. Trimming took 4 bases from V and 11 from J; bases not matched to a gene: 10. The CDR3 runs 12 residues. The DNA of the CDR3 is TGCAGCGTTGTCGCCGGGACAGAGTGGGCTTTCTTT. Amino acids: CSVVAGTEWAFF. The full variable domain, completed using reference TRBV29-1 and TRBJ1-1, is SAVISQKPSRDICQRGTSLTIQCQVDSQVTMMFWYRQQPGQSLTLIATANQGSEATYESGFVIDKFPISRPNLTFSTLTVSNMSPEDSSIYLCSVVAGTEWAFFGQGTRLTVV.

The chain combines TRBV3-1 (or the pseudogene TRBV3-2) with TRBJ1-2, with D perhaps matching TRBD1 (5 bases). Germline V gene data show CDR1 as LGHDT and CDR2 as YNNKEL (reference sequence). The germline V and J ends were trimmed by 4 bases and 5 bases, with 17 bases remaining between them. This CDR3 has 15 amino acids. The CDR3 nucleotides read TGTGCCAGCAGCCCCCGAGACAGAAGGACATATGGCTACACCTTC. Its protein is CASSPRDRRTYGYTF.

The V call is TRBV3-1 (or the pseudogene TRBV3-2), the J call TRBJ2-1; 9 nucleotides line up with TRBD1. Per the germline V gene, CDR1 is LGHDT and CDR2 is YNNKEL (reference sequence). This CDR3 spans 21 amino acids. The ends lost 3 bases at V and 0 bases at J; junction bases unmatched: 18. CDR3 amino acids: CASSHTVFRTGDRSSYNEQFF. Written as DNA, the CDR3 is TGTGCCAGCAGCCATACAGTATTCCGGACAGGGGACCGAAGCTCCTACAATGAGCAGTTCTTC.

The chain is built from TRBV4-1 and TRBJ1-1; 7 bases match TRBD1. The length of the CDR3 is 15 residues. The V gene end was trimmed by 4 bases and the J gene end by 0 bases; junction bases not matched to a gene: 5. Germline CDR1 MGHRA, CDR2 YSYEKL. The CDR3 DNA reads as TGCGCCAGCAGCCCAACAGGGGCCCTGAACACTGAAGCTTTCTTT. Translating gives CASSPTGALNTEAFF.

The rearrangement uses TRBV7-8 and TRBJ2-6; TRBD2 agrees at 9 bases. V was pared by 11 bases and J by 2 bases, with 13 bases of the junction left unmatched. This CDR3 is 17 amino acids long. Germline loops: CDR1 SGHVS, CDR2 FQNEAQ. The CDR3 nucleotides read TGTGCCCTTCCACAACAGGCTAGCGGGACTGGGGCCAACGTCCTGACTTTC. Amino acids: CALPQQASGTGANVLTF.

The rearrangement uses TRBV5-5 and TRBJ2-7; 8 bases map to TRBD1. Germline V gene sequence: CDR1 SGHKS, CDR2 YYEKEE (reference sequence). With V trimmed by 1 base and J by 7 bases, 7 bases remained unmatched. The CDR3 is 14 amino acids. Here the CDR3 reads CASSLPQGAREQYF. The CDR3 DNA sequence: TGTGCCAGCAGCTTGCCTCAGGGGGCGCGAGAGCAGTACTTC. Combining the CDR3 with reference TRBV5-5 and TRBJ2-7 gives the whole variable domain DAGVTQSPTHLIKTRGQQVTLRCSPISGHKSVSWYQQVLGQGPQFIFQYYEKEERGRGNFPDRFSARQFPNYSSELNVNALLLGDSALYLCASSLPQGAREQYFGPGTRLTVT.

This clone was seen a handful of times. V is TRBV7-2 and J is TRBJ2-7, with 8 bases identical to TRBD1. CDR1 is SGHTA and CDR2 is FQGNSA in the germline V gene. V trimming: 7 bases; J trimming: 0 bases; junction bases outside the gene matches: 5. The CDR3 contains 14 residues. For the CDR3, the DNA is TGTGCCAGCAAAACAGGGGGTCCCTCCTACGAGCAGTACTTC. As protein: CASKTGGPSYEQYF.

The chain couples TRBV18 to TRBJ1-3; possibly TRBD1 for D (5 bases). In germline, CDR1 is KGHSH, CDR2 LQKENI. The CDR3 consists of 13 residues. Trimming left V 3 bases short and J 4 bases short, with 7 bases between. CDR3 bases: TGTGCCAGCTCACCGGACATCGGAAACACCATATATTTT. It yields the protein CASSPDIGNTIYF.

This chain joins TRBV19 and TRBJ1-2; D gene ambiguous. This CDR3 is 14 amino acids long. The germline V gene has CDR1 LNHDA and CDR2 SQIVND (reference sequence). V was pared by 2 bases and J by 0 bases, with 7 bases between. The CDR3 DNA sequence: TGTGCCAGTAGTATAAGCCGTGCTAACTATGGCTACACCTTC. Its protein product is CASSISRANYGYTF.

The chain carries TRBV6-5 and TRBJ2-7; 8 bases map to TRBD1. Germline loops: CDR1 MNHEY, CDR2 SVGAGI. The CDR3 length is 16 residues. After removal of 2 bases from V and 0 bases from J, the junction contained 6 bases not matched to a gene. The CDR3, as DNA: TGTGCCAGCAGTTACGGAAAAGGACAGGGCTCCTACGAGCAGTACTTC. Its protein product is CASSYGKGQGSYEQYF.

V usage is TRBV6-5 and J usage is TRBJ2-5, with 8 bases matching TRBD1. Looked up from germline, CDR1 is MNHEY and CDR2 is SVGAGI. V was clipped by 4 bases and J by 7 bases; unmatched bases: 5. The CDR3 runs 13 residues. CDR3 loop: CASSFTGGRTQYF. CDR3 bases: TGTGCCAGCAGTTTTACAGGGGGACGGACCCAGTACTTC.

In this sample, this clone turned up once. The V and J genes are TRBV3-1 (or the pseudogene TRBV3-2) and TRBJ2-6; D is perhaps TRBD2 (6 bases). CDR3 length: 15 amino acids. Trimming cost V 4 bases and J 2 bases, with 9 bases left between them. The germline CDR1 and CDR2 sequences are LGHDT and YNNKEL (reference sequence). The CDR3 DNA follows: TGTGCCAGCAGCCTCCCGGGGGCTGGGGCCAACGTCCTGACTTTC. Its protein product is CASSLPGAGANVLTF.

The chain uses TRBV3-1 (or the pseudogene TRBV3-2) and TRBJ2-1, with D maybe TRBD2 (6 bases). The CDR3 sequence is 16 residues long. CDR1 is LGHDT, CDR2 YNNKEL, per germline (reference sequence). V lost 4 bases and J lost 4, with 17 bases in between. The CDR3 DNA follows: TGTGCCAGCAGCCGCGGCACTAGCAGCCCTTACAATGAGCAGTTCTTC. This translates into CASSRGTSSPYNEQFF.

The rearrangement joins TRBV28 to TRBJ1-2; the D is unclear. V was shortened by 5 bases and J by 3 bases, with 4 bases between the two germline ends. The length of the CDR3 is 11 residues. The germline CDR1 and CDR2 sequences are MDHEN and SYDVKM. The CDR3 bases are TGTGCCAGCAGTACACACTATGGCTACACCTTC. Residues: CASSTHYGYTF.

This rearrangement joins TRBV28 to TRBJ2-1; 10 nucleotides match TRBD2. The CDR3 is 16 amino acids. Losses at the gene ends were 4 bases for V and 7 bases for J; bases not matched to a gene: 10. CDR1 is MDHEN and CDR2 is SYDVKM in the germline V gene. The CDR3 DNA follows: TGTGCCAGCAGTTCACCTCTAGCGGGAGTATTAAATGAGCAGTTCTTC. Amino acids: CASSSPLAGVLNEQFF.

This clone was detected only a few times. The gene calls are TRBV29-1 and TRBJ1-1, with TRBD1 identical over 9 bases. The CDR3 is made up of 16 amino acids. Germline CDR1 reads SQVTM; CDR2 reads ANQGSEA. V lost 8 bases to trimming and J lost 3 bases; unmatched junction nucleotides: 16. CDR3 protein: CSLTGGLFSRYTEAFF. The CDR3 DNA is TGCAGCTTGACAGGGGGTCTCTTCTCTCGATACACTGAAGCTTTCTTT.

The J gene is TRBJ1-3, the V gene TRBV5-6, with 7 positions matching TRBD1. Germline lookup yields CDR1 SGHDT and CDR2 YYEEEE. V lost 1 base, J lost 3 bases, and 7 bases stayed unmatched. CDR3 length equals 16 residues. The CDR3 loop reads CASSLYRGTDGNTIYF. The DNA of the CDR3 is TGTGCCAGCAGCTTGTATCGGGGGACAGATGGAAACACCATATATTTT. Complete variable domain (other parts from reference TRBV5-6 and TRBJ1-3): DAGVTQSPTHLIKTRGQQVTLRCSPKSGHDTVSWYQQALGQGPQFIFQYYEEEERQRGNFPDRFSGHQFPNYSSELNVNALLLGDSALYLCASSLYRGTDGNTIYFGEGSWLTVV.

The chain joins TRBV6-2 or TRBV6-3 to TRBJ2-1; TRBD2 matches 7 bases. Germline lookup yields CDR1 MNHEY and CDR2 SVGEGT. Trimming at V came to 4 bases and at J to 7 bases, leaving 7 bases not matched to a gene. The CDR3 consists of 14 residues. CDR3 coding DNA: TGTGCCAGCAGTTTACTAGCGCGAGGGAATGAGCAGTTCTTC. It translates to CASSLLARGNEQFF.

The J gene is TRBJ1-2, the V gene TRBV12-3 or TRBV12-4; D is possibly TRBD1 (6 bases). The CDR3 is made up of 12 amino acids. V gave up 4 bases and J gave up 14 bases, with 17 bases separating them. CDR3 in amino acids: CASSSRAGAATF. The CDR3 DNA follows: TGTGCCAGCAGTTCGAGGGCAGGGGCCGCTACCTTC.

This rearrangement joins TRBV7-2 to TRBJ2-3; possible D gene TRBD2, 5 bases. V gave up 5 bases and J gave up 2 bases, with 14 bases separating them. CDR1 SGHTA and CDR2 FQGNSA come from the germline V gene. This CDR3 region has 15 residues. CDR3 DNA: TGTGCCAGCAGCCGGTCGAGGGCCCACACAGATACGCAGTATTTT. It specifies CASSRSRAHTDTQYF.